A selection of T cell receptor beta chains follows, all from one sample in a study of control samples from healthy donors and cancer patients. Clones were sequenced by immunoSEQ multiplex PCR, and TCRdb holds only the in-frame ones, with some missing. The sample records 150,000 to 200,000 clones, approximately 90% being singletons. Sequenced material: blood. The receptors come from a man aged 25 to 40 in good health. CDR3s leave out the opening cysteine and the closing phenylalanine or tryptophan.

V: TRBV7-2
J: TRBJ2-6
CDR3: ASSLGHGTGANVLT

V: TRBV5-1
J: TRBJ2-1
CDR3: ASIFGSYNEQF

V: TRBV19
J: TRBJ1-1
CDR3: ASSIEGRRTEAF

V: TRBV4-1
J: TRBJ2-7
CDR3: ASSQGTVYEQY

V: TRBV2
J: TRBJ1-3
CDR3: ASSTQGGPGNTIY

V: TRBV4-3
J: TRBJ2-1
CDR3: ASSQDYATSGYNEQF

V: TRBV5-1
J: TRBJ2-7
CDR3: ASSLSVGGALYEQY

V: TRBV27
J: TRBJ2-1
CDR3: ASSLKGYEQF

V: TRBV27
J: TRBJ1-6
CDR3: ASRLSMGSYNSPLH

V: TRBV5-3
J: TRBJ2-5
CDR3: ARSFRLDKETQY

V: TRBV29-1
J: TRBJ2-7
CDR3: SVAEGGSWYEQY

V: TRBV7-2
J: TRBJ1-1
CDR3: ASSLERDGAF

V: TRBV9
J: TRBJ1-6
CDR3: ASSVKQGGSPLH

V: TRBV6-1
J: TRBJ2-2
CDR3: ASSEDSLRELF

V: TRBV7-7
J: TRBJ2-3
CDR3: ASSPTFLADTQY

V: TRBV4-3
J: TRBJ2-1
CDR3: ASSQERTRGVGEQF

V: TRBV18
J: TRBJ2-1
CDR3: ASSPRVRERLYNEQF

V: TRBV7-7
J: TRBJ1-4
CDR3: ASSTITGTGGEKLF

V: TRBV7-9
J: TRBJ2-1
CDR3: ATRLDRKNNEQF

V: TRBV15
J: TRBJ1-1
CDR3: ATSRQVNTEAF

V: TRBV5-1
J: TRBJ2-1
CDR3: ASSSGLADEQF

V: TRBV21-1
J: TRBJ2-7
CDR3: ASSPPAGPREQY

V: TRBV3-1/TRBV3-2
J: TRBJ2-1
CDR3: ASSQDGKQF

V: TRBV7-8
J: TRBJ2-4
CDR3: ASSPRQRAKNIQY

V: TRBV10-3
J: TRBJ2-3
CDR3: AISEVMETDTQY